One sample yielded the 8 T cell receptor beta chains listed below, sequenced in a study of CD8 T cells in Susac syndrome. It was with random hexamers that 0.5 to 1 ug RNA was reverse transcribed. MiXCR, run by TCRdb on the immunoSEQ multiplex PCR reads, gives a single entry per CDR3 protein. This sample yields 150,000 to 250,000 distinct CDR3 sequences, of which about 95% are seen a single time; roughly 0.094% belongs to the top ten. Input material: CD4+ T cells from PBMCs. These receptor sequences come from a human donor with multiple sclerosis.

The J gene is TRBJ1-5, the V gene TRBV20-1; perhaps TRBD1 as D (5 bases). The CDR3 is 14 residues long. V was cut by 6 bases and J by 7 bases, with 19 bases left in between. Germline-derived CDR1 and CDR2 are DFQATT and SNEGSKA (reference sequence). The CDR3 DNA sequence: TGCAGTGCCGTAGCCAGGGCTAACGGGCAGCCCCAGCATTTT. It yields the protein CSAVARANGQPQHF.

This chain joins TRBV7-2 and TRBJ2-3, with D perhaps matching TRBD1 or TRBD2 (6 bases each). The V end was cut by 2 bases, the J end by 0 bases, with 9 bases between. From germline, CDR1 is SGHTA and CDR2 FQGNSA. The CDR3 totals 15 residues. The CDR3 is CASSLWGASTDTQYF. Written as DNA, the CDR3 is TGTGCCAGCAGCTTATGGGGGGCTAGCACAGATACGCAGTATTTT.

This chain connects TRBV6-1 to TRBJ2-1; 11 bases agree with TRBD2. V lost 8 bases to trimming and J lost 13 bases; unmatched junction nucleotides: 13. The CDR3 runs 14 residues. CDR1 is MNHNS, CDR2 SASEGT, per germline. CDR3 sequence reads: CASAELAGEPSQFF. The DNA of the CDR3 is TGTGCCAGCGCGGAACTAGCGGGAGAACCCTCACAGTTCTTC.

The CDR3 region is CASNKGTAGKETQYF. The DNA of the CDR3 is TGTGCCAGCAACAAGGGGACAGCGGGAAAAGAGACCCAGTACTTC. The chain carries TRBV5-4 and TRBJ2-5; the D call may be TRBD1 or TRBD2 (7 bases each). This CDR3 comprises 15 residues. Between the trimmed V and J ends, which lost 6 bases and 3 bases, there was a span of 18 bases. Germline lookup yields CDR1 SGHNT and CDR2 YYREEE (reference sequence). The full variable domain, with the rest looked up from reference TRBV5-4 and TRBJ2-5, is ETGVTQSPTHLIKTRGQQVTLRCSSQSGHNTVSWYQQALGQGPQFIFQYYREEENGRGNFPPRFSGLQFPNYSSELNVNALELDDSALYLCASNKGTAGKETQYFGPGTRLLVL.

The V and J genes are TRBV29-1 and TRBJ2-7; 10 bases agree with TRBD1. This CDR3 comprises 14 residues. Germline trimming cut 6 bases from V and 2 bases from J; bases unmatched to any gene: 7. Germline V CDR1 and CDR2: SQVTM, ANQGSEA. DNA of the CDR3: TGCAGCGTCTTCGGGACAGGGGTTACCTACGAGCAGTACTTC. It encodes CSVFGTGVTYEQYF.

The chain couples TRBV7-8 to TRBJ1-2; D gene ambiguous. CDR1 SGHVS and CDR2 FQNEAQ come from the germline V gene. Deletions cut 5 bases from V and 3 bases from J, with 13 bases between. The length of the CDR3 is 14 residues. Written as DNA, the CDR3 is TGTGCCAGCAGCAGGGATCAAGCTGACTATGGCTACACCTTC. This translates into CASSRDQADYGYTF.

This rearrangement joins TRBV29-1 to TRBJ2-1; D is unresolved. V lost 5 bases and J 8 bases, leaving 7 bases between the germline ends. Per the germline V gene, CDR1 is SQVTM and CDR2 is ANQGSEA. The CDR3 spans 10 residues. The CDR3 DNA follows: TGCAGCGTTCGTCTAGATGAGCAGTTCTTC. Its translation is CSVRLDEQFF.

The V and J genes are TRBV20-1 and TRBJ2-7; no clear D gene. The CDR3 sequence is 13 residues long. V was trimmed by 6 bases and J by 2 bases, leaving 14 bases between them. Germline CDR1 is DFQATT and CDR2 is SNEGSKA (reference sequence). DNA of the CDR3: TGCAGTGCCGCGAGGCCAGAAACCTACGAGCAGTACTTC. Protein: CSAARPETYEQYF.